This TCR beta chain was recovered during a study of cytomegalovirus exposure and HLA in healthy donors. Looking at the study overall: Earlier findings included roughly 120 million unique TCR beta sequences obtained from 170 million or so T cells. Falling in the Caucasian-associated ancestry cluster were approximately 86% of approximately 400 genotyped donors. Findings and caveats of the study: Many donors shared some public TCRs, even though most TCR sequences were rare.

Each donor's status was that of a healthy bone marrow donor. Germline loops: CDR1 SEHNR, CDR2 FQNEAQ (reference sequence). The V gene lost 5 bases and the J gene lost 0 bases, with 23 bases spanning the gap. This CDR3 has 19 amino acids. A remark on this clone: Its target is unknown.

Vbeta (60) and Jbeta (13) primers were used in the PCR. The assay was immunoSEQ multiplex PCR, and TCRdb's table has in-frame clones only and misses some. The table records around 200,000 clones, more than 85% of them present only once. The receptor's source is a woman aged 18-30 years in good health and CMV-seronegative. The chain is built from TRBV7-9 and TRBJ1-3, with D possibly being TRBD1 (5 bases). The specimen was PBMCs. The CDR3 region is CASSPKTVISPLSGNTIYF. The CDR3 nucleotides are TGTGCCAGCAGCCCCAAGACAGTAATCTCCCCTCTCTCTGGAAACACCATATATTTT.